The 5 T cell receptor beta chains presented below share a single source sample, sequenced in a study of cytomegalovirus exposure and HLA in healthy donors. The PCR ran on 60 Vbeta and 13 Jbeta primers. The data were produced by immunoSEQ multiplex PCR, yet TCRdb's version contains in-frame clones alone and is incomplete. The sample consists of about 210,000 clones, about 85% of them appearing once. Sequencing was performed on PBMCs. The receptor source for this set is a boy between 2 and 10 years old in good health and CMV-seronegative.

The rearrangement uses TRBV5-4 and TRBJ1-4; maybe TRBD1 (6 bases). CDR1 SGHNT and CDR2 YYREEE come from the germline V gene (reference sequence). The CDR3 totals 16 residues. V was clipped by 2 bases and J by 3 bases, with 14 bases between them. DNA for the CDR3: TGTGCCAGCAGCTTAGGGACACCCTTATCTAATGAAAAACTGTTTTTT. Translating it yields CASSLGTPLSNEKLFF.

V usage is TRBV11-1 and J usage is TRBJ1-1; a weak D match, TRBD1 (5 bases). V lost 5 bases and J lost 7, with 20 bases in between. The CDR3 is 15 amino acids. Germline V gene sequence: CDR1 SGHAT, CDR2 FQDESV (reference sequence). CDR3 sequence reads: CASSRGTTRSLEAFF. The CDR3 DNA reads as TGTGCCAGCAGCCGCGGGACGACCCGTTCACTTGAAGCTTTCTTT.

The chain links TRBV5-6 to TRBJ2-5; 7 bases match TRBD1. The CDR3 is 14 residues long. CDR1 SGHDT and CDR2 YYEEEE come from the germline V gene. With V trimmed by 4 bases and J by 4 bases, 7 bases remained unmatched. Here the CDR3 reads CASSTTGPAETQYF. CDR3 sequence (DNA): TGTGCCAGCAGCACGACAGGGCCCGCAGAGACCCAGTACTTC.

This chain links TRBV7-6 with TRBJ1-5, with 11 bases lining up with TRBD1. Germline V gives CDR1 SGHVS, CDR2 FNYEAQ. Trimming removed 2 bases from V and 5 bases from J; junction bases left unmatched: 5. The CDR3 has 16 amino acids. CDR3 sequence reads: CASSLLEGQGDQPQHF. CDR3 DNA: TGTGCCAGCAGCTTACTAGAGGGACAGGGGGATCAGCCCCAGCATTTT.

DNA for the CDR3: TGTGCCAGTTTCGACGGGGTTAACACTGAAGCTTTCTTT. As protein: CASFDGVNTEAFF. The chain couples TRBV28 to TRBJ1-1; the D is unclear. Trimming pared 9 bases from V and 2 bases from J, leaving 13 bases between. From germline, CDR1 is MDHEN and CDR2 SYDVKM. The CDR3 consists of 13 residues.